Listed below are T cell receptor beta chains from one sample, sequenced in a study of cytomegalovirus exposure and HLA in healthy donors. The assay was immunoSEQ multiplex PCR, and TCRdb's table has in-frame clones only and misses some. Listed are about 110,000 clones; 0.5% to 0.7% falls within the top ten. Sequenced: PBMCs. The receptors here all came from a man aged 50 or older in good health and CMV-seronegative. CDR3s include the opening cysteine and the closing phenylalanine or tryptophan. The order of the fields is D gene, V gene, J gene, CDR3 protein, CDR3 DNA. D genes are given only for firm matches.

d_gene: .; v_gene: TRBV4-1; j_gene: TRBJ1-2; CDR3aa: CASSQEQDTHTF; CDR3nt: TGCGCCAGCAGCCAAGAGCAGGACACTCACACCTTC
d_gene: .; v_gene: TRBV5-4; j_gene: TRBJ2-6; CDR3aa: CASSLAGLYSGANVLTF; CDR3nt: TGTGCCAGCAGCTTGGCTGGACTGTACTCTGGGGCCAACGTCCTGACTTTC
d_gene: .; v_gene: TRBV5-4; j_gene: TRBJ2-3; CDR3aa: CASSIRDITDTQYF; CDR3nt: TGTGCCAGCAGCATAAGGGACATCACAGATACGCAGTATTTT
d_gene: .; v_gene: TRBV9; j_gene: TRBJ1-2; CDR3aa: CASSAQLLGRNYGYTF; CDR3nt: TGTGCCAGCAGCGCCCAGTTACTGGGGAGAAACTATGGCTACACCTTC
d_gene: .; v_gene: TRBV4-3; j_gene: TRBJ1-2; CDR3aa: CASSQDSGRYPYGYTF; CDR3nt: TGCGCCAGCAGCCAAGATTCTGGCAGGTACCCCTATGGCTACACCTTC
d_gene: TRBD2; v_gene: TRBV27; j_gene: TRBJ2-1; CDR3aa: CASRPIRTSGGAYNEQFF; CDR3nt: TGTGCCAGCAGACCTATAAGGACTAGCGGGGGGGCCTACAATGAGCAGTTCTTC
d_gene: .; v_gene: TRBV7-2; j_gene: TRBJ2-7; CDR3aa: CASSLETGHPYEQYF; CDR3nt: TGTGCCAGCAGCTTAGAAACGGGACACCCTTACGAGCAGTACTTC
d_gene: TRBD2; v_gene: TRBV7-2; j_gene: TRBJ2-1; CDR3aa: CASSIGGRNEQFF; CDR3nt: TGTGCCAGCAGCATCGGGGGGAGAAATGAGCAGTTCTTC
d_gene: .; v_gene: TRBV7-3; j_gene: TRBJ1-1; CDR3aa: CASSLIGRTEAFF; CDR3nt: TGTGCCAGCAGCTTAATAGGGCGGACAGAAGCTTTCTTT
d_gene: .; v_gene: TRBV29-1; j_gene: TRBJ1-1; CDR3aa: CSVSRGTTEAFF; CDR3nt: TGCAGCGTTTCAAGGGGTACCACTGAAGCTTTCTTT
d_gene: TRBD1; v_gene: TRBV19; j_gene: TRBJ1-5; CDR3aa: CASSNPGQGVGNQPQHF; CDR3nt: TGTGCCAGTAGTAATCCGGGACAGGGAGTGGGCAATCAGCCCCAGCATTTT
d_gene: .; v_gene: TRBV5-4; j_gene: TRBJ2-6; CDR3aa: CATLGMTAGQVVSGANVLTF; CDR3nt: TGTGCCACCCTCGGTATGACAGCGGGACAGGTAGTCTCTGGGGCCAACGTCCTGACTTTC
d_gene: TRBD2; v_gene: TRBV6-5; j_gene: TRBJ2-7; CDR3aa: CASSPQSGGYEQYF; CDR3nt: TGTGCCAGCAGCCCCCAAAGCGGGGGCTACGAGCAGTACTTC
d_gene: .; v_gene: TRBV29-1; j_gene: TRBJ1-2; CDR3aa: CSVFRTANYGYTF; CDR3nt: TGCAGCGTTTTTCGGACAGCAAACTATGGCTACACCTTC
d_gene: .; v_gene: TRBV6-5; j_gene: TRBJ1-4; CDR3aa: CASSKRGRGNEKLFF; CDR3nt: TGTGCCAGCAGTAAACGGGGGAGAGGTAATGAAAAACTGTTTTTT
d_gene: TRBD2; v_gene: TRBV7-2; j_gene: TRBJ2-1; CDR3aa: CASSFYLLAGDRNEQFF; CDR3nt: TGTGCCAGCAGCTTTTACCTCCTAGCGGGAGATCGGAATGAGCAGTTCTTC
d_gene: TRBD1; v_gene: TRBV9; j_gene: TRBJ1-4; CDR3aa: CASSVVADRVGKLFF; CDR3nt: TGTGCCAGCAGCGTAGTGGCGGACAGGGTAGGAAAACTGTTTTTT
d_gene: TRBD1; v_gene: TRBV18; j_gene: TRBJ2-1; CDR3aa: CASSWDRGDNEQFF; CDR3nt: TGTGCCAGCTCATGGGACAGGGGTGACAATGAGCAGTTCTTC
d_gene: .; v_gene: TRBV2; j_gene: TRBJ1-3; CDR3aa: CASRYPRVDSGNTIYF; CDR3nt: TGTGCCAGCAGGTACCCCAGGGTCGACTCTGGAAACACCATATATTTT
d_gene: TRBD2; v_gene: TRBV6-5; j_gene: TRBJ2-1; CDR3aa: CASSYAGTRMNEQFF; CDR3nt: TGTGCCAGCAGTTACGCCGGGACTAGGATGAATGAGCAGTTCTTC
d_gene: .; v_gene: TRBV5-1; j_gene: TRBJ1-2; CDR3aa: CASHDPGANYGYTF; CDR3nt: TGCGCCAGCCATGATCCGGGAGCTAACTATGGCTACACCTTC
d_gene: TRBD1; v_gene: TRBV27; j_gene: TRBJ1-5; CDR3aa: CASSTDRGDQPQHF; CDR3nt: TGTGCCAGCAGTACTGACAGGGGTGATCAGCCCCAGCATTTT
d_gene: .; v_gene: TRBV6-1; j_gene: TRBJ1-2; CDR3aa: CASSLGNLVKGYTF; CDR3nt: TGTGCCAGCAGTCTAGGAAACCTAGTGAAGGGCTACACCTTC
d_gene: .; v_gene: TRBV12-5; j_gene: TRBJ1-4; CDR3aa: CASGFSGAEKLFF; CDR3nt: TGTGCTAGTGGTTTCTCAGGGGCGGAAAAACTGTTTTTT
d_gene: TRBD1; v_gene: TRBV19; j_gene: TRBJ2-3; CDR3aa: CASEDRVRTDTQYF; CDR3nt: TGTGCCAGCGAAGACAGGGTCCGCACAGATACGCAGTATTTT
d_gene: TRBD1; v_gene: TRBV18; j_gene: TRBJ2-5; CDR3aa: CASSPRRGTGTGLQETQYF; CDR3nt: TGTGCCAGCTCACCCAGGCGAGGGACAGGGACCGGACTCCAAGAGACCCAGTACTTC
d_gene: TRBD2; v_gene: TRBV7-2; j_gene: TRBJ2-5; CDR3aa: CASSPRRVAGGETQYF; CDR3nt: TGTGCCAGCAGCCCTCGAAGGGTAGCGGGAGGAGAGACCCAGTACTTC
d_gene: TRBD1; v_gene: TRBV9; j_gene: TRBJ1-1; CDR3aa: CASSGAGTGDATEAFF; CDR3nt: TGTGCCAGCAGCGGAGCCGGGACAGGGGACGCCACTGAAGCTTTCTTT
d_gene: TRBD2; v_gene: TRBV27; j_gene: TRBJ2-1; CDR3aa: CASSIFSGRAGNEQFF; CDR3nt: TGTGCCAGCAGTATTTTTAGCGGGAGGGCCGGGAATGAGCAGTTCTTC
d_gene: .; v_gene: TRBV4-2; j_gene: TRBJ1-2; CDR3aa: CASSRMGGSNYGYTF; CDR3nt: TGTGCCAGCAGCCGAATGGGGGGGTCAAACTATGGCTACACCTTC
d_gene: .; v_gene: TRBV5-1; j_gene: TRBJ2-7; CDR3aa: CASSLRSAYEQYF; CDR3nt: TGCGCCAGCAGCCTCCGCAGCGCCTACGAGCAGTACTTC
d_gene: TRBD2; v_gene: TRBV19; j_gene: TRBJ2-1; CDR3aa: CASSKGLAGSQSSYNEQFF; CDR3nt: TGTGCCAGTAGTAAGGGACTAGCGGGGTCTCAGAGCTCCTACAATGAGCAGTTCTTC
d_gene: .; v_gene: TRBV18; j_gene: TRBJ1-2; CDR3aa: CASSTTVQYGYTF; CDR3nt: TGTGCCAGCTCAACGACAGTCCAATATGGCTACACCTTC
d_gene: .; v_gene: TRBV4-3; j_gene: TRBJ1-1; CDR3aa: CASSRVRGSEAFF; CDR3nt: TGCGCCAGCAGCCGGGTCAGGGGTTCTGAAGCTTTCTTT
d_gene: TRBD2; v_gene: TRBV5-4; j_gene: TRBJ2-5; CDR3aa: CASSFPSGPEETQYF; CDR3nt: TGTGCCAGCAGCTTTCCTAGCGGGCCCGAAGAGACCCAGTACTTC
d_gene: .; v_gene: TRBV7-7; j_gene: TRBJ1-4; CDR3aa: CASSFRRGEKLFF; CDR3nt: TGTGCTAGCAGCTTTCGCAGGGGCGAAAAACTGTTTTTT
d_gene: TRBD2; v_gene: TRBV6-1; j_gene: TRBJ2-1; CDR3aa: CASSELSGSWGEQFF; CDR3nt: TGTGCCAGCAGTGAACTCAGCGGGAGTTGGGGGGAGCAGTTCTTC
d_gene: .; v_gene: TRBV7-2; j_gene: TRBJ1-2; CDR3aa: CASSLAGRPQTNYGYTF; CDR3nt: TGTGCCAGCAGCTTAGCTGGCAGGCCTCAAACTAACTATGGCTACACCTTC
d_gene: TRBD1; v_gene: TRBV11-2; j_gene: TRBJ2-3; CDR3aa: CASSSHRGQADTQYF; CDR3nt: TGTGCCAGCAGCTCTCACAGGGGGCAGGCAGATACGCAGTATTTT
d_gene: TRBD1; v_gene: TRBV6-6; j_gene: TRBJ1-5; CDR3aa: CASSYWTGEQPQHF; CDR3nt: TGTGCCAGCAGTTATTGGACAGGGGAACAGCCCCAGCATTTT
d_gene: TRBD1; v_gene: TRBV13; j_gene: TRBJ2-3; CDR3aa: CASSSPGQGGDTQYF; CDR3nt: TGTGCCAGCAGCTCACCGGGACAGGGGGGGGATACGCAGTATTTT
d_gene: TRBD1; v_gene: TRBV27; j_gene: TRBJ1-6; CDR3aa: CASSDRDRGNSPLHF; CDR3nt: TGTGCCAGCAGCGACAGGGACAGGGGGAATTCACCCCTCCACTTT
d_gene: .; v_gene: TRBV6-1; j_gene: TRBJ1-4; CDR3aa: CASSRNGQRVEKLFF; CDR3nt: TGTGCCAGCAGTCGGAACGGACAGAGGGTAGAAAAACTGTTTTTT
d_gene: .; v_gene: TRBV2; j_gene: TRBJ2-5; CDR3aa: CASSIGGEGLGETQYF; CDR3nt: TGTGCCAGCAGCATAGGGGGGGAGGGATTGGGGGAGACCCAGTACTTC
d_gene: TRBD2; v_gene: TRBV19; j_gene: TRBJ2-6; CDR3aa: CASRGEGRGGANVLTF; CDR3nt: TGTGCCAGTAGGGGGGAGGGCCGGGGTGGGGCCAACGTCCTGACTTTC
d_gene: .; v_gene: TRBV6-5; j_gene: TRBJ1-2; CDR3aa: CASSYSEAWNHYGYTF; CDR3nt: TGTGCCAGCAGTTACTCGGAGGCGTGGAATCACTATGGCTACACCTTC
d_gene: TRBD1; v_gene: TRBV10-3; j_gene: TRBJ1-5; CDR3aa: CAISEYPGQGGQPQHF; CDR3nt: TGTGCCATCAGTGAGTACCCGGGACAGGGTGGTCAGCCCCAGCATTTT